The rows below give T cell receptor beta chains drawn from one sample of a study of shared clonotypes between healthy human individuals. Repertoires were generated with immunoSEQ multiplex PCR, while TCRdb's copy carries only in-frame clones and drops some. The table records some 1,600,000 clones, approximately 98% of them present only once. Sequenced sample: naive CD4+ T cells sorted from blood. These receptor sequences come from a man younger than 45 in good health. Both conserved end residues are part of each CDR3. Fields, in order: clone size, D gene, J gene, V gene, CDR3 protein, CDR3 DNA. D genes are given only for firm matches. Clone size appears in some rows only: once, few, many, or a class for an expanded clone.

few	-	TRBJ1-2	TRBV5-1	CASSFRGSYGYTF	TGCGCCAGCAGCTTCAGGGGTTCCTATGGCTACACCTTC
-	TRBD2	TRBJ2-1	TRBV2	CASGRAHYNEQFF	TGTGCCAGCGGGAGGGCCCATTACAATGAGCAGTTCTTC
-	-	TRBJ2-5	TRBV30	CAWKQETQYF	TGTGCCTGGAAGCAAGAGACCCAGTACTTC
-	TRBD1	TRBJ1-1	TRBV19	CASSTGTGGKVRTEAFF	TGTGCCAGTAGTACTGGGACAGGGGGTAAGGTTAGGACTGAAGCTTTCTTT
once	TRBD2	TRBJ2-3	TRBV9	CASSVLAGGGTDTQYF	TGTGCCAGCAGCGTACTAGCGGGGGGGGGCACAGATACGCAGTATTTT
-	-	TRBJ1-5	TRBV28	CASRSGSQPQHF	TGTGCCAGCAGATCGGGGAGTCAGCCCCAGCATTTT
-	-	TRBJ2-1	TRBV6-1	CASWRGLNEQFF	TGTGCATCCTGGAGGGGGCTTAATGAGCAGTTCTTC
-	TRBD2	TRBJ2-2	TRBV7-8	CASSQGLGNTGELFF	TGTGCCAGCAGCCAGGGACTAGGGAACACCGGGGAGCTGTTTTTT
-	-	TRBJ1-1	TRBV5-1	CASSLASNTEAFF	TGCGCCAGCAGCTTGGCCAGCAACACTGAAGCTTTCTTT
-	-	TRBJ1-5	TRBV28	CASSFSTGWPQHF	TGTGCCAGCAGTTTCTCTACAGGGTGGCCCCAGCATTTT
once	TRBD1	TRBJ2-7	TRBV7-2	CASSQTPTGYEQYF	TGTGCCAGCAGTCAAACTCCGACAGGGTACGAGCAGTACTTC
-	-	TRBJ2-7	TRBV14	CASSQVGGRYEQYF	TGTGCCAGCAGCCAAGTAGGCGGCCGCTACGAGCAGTACTTC
-	-	TRBJ2-5	TRBV30	CAWRGAKTQYF	TGTGCCTGGAGGGGGGCGAAGACCCAGTACTTC
-	-	TRBJ2-7	TRBV28	CASSRPLGHEQYF	TGTGCCAGCAGTCGGCCTTTGGGGCACGAGCAGTACTTC
-	-	TRBJ1-4	TRBV7-9	CASSPTGTMNEKLFF	TGTGCCAGCAGTCCCACAGGGACTATGAATGAAAAACTGTTTTTT
-	TRBD1	TRBJ2-1	TRBV29-1	CSGQDRGRYNEQFF	TGCAGCGGACAGGACAGGGGAAGGTACAATGAGCAGTTCTTC
-	-	TRBJ2-4	TRBV2	CASRYREAKNIQYF	TGTGCCAGCAGGTACAGGGAGGCCAAAAACATTCAGTACTTC
-	-	TRBJ2-1	TRBV5-4	CASSPLAGSSDYKQFF	TGTGCCAGCAGCCCTCTGGCGGGAAGCAGCGATTATAAGCAGTTCTTC
once	-	TRBJ1-1	TRBV5-1	CASSLEEDTEAFF	TGCGCCAGCAGCTTGGAAGAAGACACTGAAGCTTTCTTT
-	-	TRBJ2-1	TRBV7-9	CASSSGFSGKGNEQFF	TGTGCCAGCAGCTCCGGATTTAGCGGAAAGGGGAATGAGCAGTTCTTC
-	TRBD1	TRBJ2-7	TRBV27	CASSLSGGSYEQYF	TGTGCCAGCAGTTTGTCAGGGGGTTCATACGAGCAGTACTTC
-	-	TRBJ2-5	TRBV5-1	CASSFTQETQYF	TGCGCCAGCAGCTTCACACAAGAGACCCAGTACTTC
-	TRBD2	TRBJ2-2	TRBV27	CASLSGTSGATGELFF	TGTGCCAGCCTCTCAGGGACTAGCGGAGCCACCGGGGAGCTGTTTTTT
-	-	TRBJ2-7	TRBV9	CASSPYGGTQILSSYEQYF	TGTGCCAGCAGCCCGTACGGCGGCACCCAAATCTTAAGCTCCTACGAGCAGTACTTC
-	-	TRBJ2-7	TRBV5-4	CASSSVGTYEQYF	TGTGCCAGCAGCTCGGTGGGGACCTACGAGCAGTACTTC
once	-	TRBJ1-2	TRBV5-6	CASSLPRVSYGYTF	TGTGCCAGCAGCTTACCTAGGGTGTCCTATGGCTACACCTTC
-	-	TRBJ2-3	TRBV25-1	CASGTPPGDTQYF	TGTGCCAGCGGGACTCCCCCCGGGGATACGCAGTATTTT
-	-	TRBJ1-2	TRBV19	CASSIKEASGVYGYTF	TGTGCCAGTAGTATAAAAGAGGCCAGTGGGGTCTATGGCTACACCTTC
-	TRBD1	TRBJ2-5	TRBV19	CASSTPGQSPGKRETQYF	TGTGCCAGTAGTACCCCGGGACAGTCCCCCGGTAAGCGGGAGACCCAGTACTTC
-	TRBD1	TRBJ2-5	TRBV28	CASSLDGGQGGTQYF	TGTGCCAGCAGTTTAGATGGGGGACAGGGTGGGACCCAGTACTTC
-	-	TRBJ2-2	TRBV6-1	CASSAYSRNTGELFF	TGTGCCAGCAGTGCCTATTCCCGGAACACCGGGGAGCTGTTTTTT
-	TRBD2	TRBJ2-5	TRBV5-1	CASSFSGGVETQYF	TGCGCCAGCAGCTTTAGCGGGGGGGTAGAGACCCAGTACTTC
-	TRBD1	TRBJ1-2	TRBV7-9	CASSLSRGPIGYTF	TGTGCCAGCAGCTTAAGCAGGGGGCCCATTGGCTACACCTTC
-	-	TRBJ2-7	TRBV18	CASSPYRDSYEQYF	TGTGCCAGCTCACCTTACCGAGACTCCTACGAGCAGTACTTC
once	TRBD2	TRBJ2-7	TRBV5-4	CASSLGGLAGQEQYF	TGTGCCAGCAGCTTGGGGGGACTAGCGGGACAAGAGCAGTACTTC
-	TRBD1	TRBJ2-3	TRBV28	CASSFDRGSTQYF	TGTGCCAGCAGTTTCGACAGGGGCAGTACGCAGTATTTT
-	TRBD2	TRBJ2-7	TRBV5-1	CASSLGGSGSYEQYF	TGCGCCAGCAGCTTGGGAGGTAGCGGGTCCTACGAGCAGTACTTC
-	-	TRBJ1-4	TRBV28	CASRLLNEKLFF	TGTGCCAGCAGGTTACTTAATGAAAAACTGTTTTTT
-	TRBD2	TRBJ2-7	TRBV19	CASSREGEQYF	TGTGCCAGTAGCAGGGAGGGGGAGCAGTACTTC
-	-	TRBJ2-4	TRBV27	CASSFLNIQYF	TGTGCCAGCAGTTTCCTAAACATTCAGTACTTC
-	-	TRBJ1-1	TRBV4-1	CASSRNQGNTEAFF	TGCGCCAGCAGCCGTAACCAGGGAAACACTGAAGCTTTCTTT
-	TRBD1	TRBJ2-1	TRBV19	CASRGTGNLRGYNEQFF	TGTGCCAGTAGGGGGACAGGGAACCTTAGAGGCTACAATGAGCAGTTCTTC
-	-	TRBJ2-1	TRBV11-2	CASSRLRISVNEQFF	TGTGCCAGCAGCCGCCTTCGTATTAGCGTCAATGAGCAGTTCTTC
-	-	TRBJ1-2	TRBV5-1	CASIDADGTYGYTF	TGCGCCAGCATTGATGCGGACGGGACCTATGGCTACACCTTC
few	TRBD2	TRBJ2-7	TRBV9	CASSPRTSGTYEQYF	TGTGCCAGCAGCCCGCGGACTAGCGGGACTTACGAGCAGTACTTC
-	TRBD2	TRBJ2-5	TRBV7-8	CASSPPRLAGAETQYF	TGTGCCAGCAGCCCCCCCCGGCTAGCGGGAGCAGAGACCCAGTACTTC
once	TRBD1	TRBJ1-4	TRBV7-2	CASSLGTGNEKLFF	TGTGCCAGCAGCTTAGGGACAGGGAATGAAAAACTGTTTTTT
-	-	TRBJ1-5	TRBV7-8	CASSPRADGGLRPQHF	TGTGCCAGCAGCCCCCGGGCCGACGGGGGATTGAGGCCCCAGCATTTT
-	TRBD1	TRBJ2-2	TRBV7-8	CASSPDRGTGELFF	TGTGCCAGCAGCCCAGACAGGGGGACCGGGGAGCTGTTTTTT